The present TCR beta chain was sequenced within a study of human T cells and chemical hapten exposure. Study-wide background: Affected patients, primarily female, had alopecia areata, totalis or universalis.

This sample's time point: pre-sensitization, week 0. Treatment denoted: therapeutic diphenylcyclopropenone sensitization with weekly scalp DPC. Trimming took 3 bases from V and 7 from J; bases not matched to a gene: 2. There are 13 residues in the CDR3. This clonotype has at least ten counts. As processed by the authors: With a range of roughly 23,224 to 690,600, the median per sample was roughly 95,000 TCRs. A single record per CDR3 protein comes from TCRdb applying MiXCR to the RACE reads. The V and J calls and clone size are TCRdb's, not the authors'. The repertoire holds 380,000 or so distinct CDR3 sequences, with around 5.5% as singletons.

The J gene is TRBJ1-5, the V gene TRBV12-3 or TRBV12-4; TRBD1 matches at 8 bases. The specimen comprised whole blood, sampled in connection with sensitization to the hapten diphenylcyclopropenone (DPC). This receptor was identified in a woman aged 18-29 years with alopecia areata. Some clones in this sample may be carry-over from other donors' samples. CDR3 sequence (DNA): TGTGCCAGCAGTTTGGACAGGGCGCAGCCCCAGCATTTT. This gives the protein CASSLDRAQPQHF.